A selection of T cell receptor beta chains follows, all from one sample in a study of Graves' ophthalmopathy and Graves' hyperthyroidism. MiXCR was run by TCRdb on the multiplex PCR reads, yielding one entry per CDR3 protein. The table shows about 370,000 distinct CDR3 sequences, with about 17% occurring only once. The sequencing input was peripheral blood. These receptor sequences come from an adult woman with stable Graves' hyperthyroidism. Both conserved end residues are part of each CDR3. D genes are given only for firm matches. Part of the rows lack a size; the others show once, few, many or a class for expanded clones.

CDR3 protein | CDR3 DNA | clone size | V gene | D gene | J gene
CASSLSPAGGPGAGELFF | TGTGCCAGCAGTCTCTCTCCAGCGGGAGGGCCGGGGGCCGGGGAGCTGTTTTTT | NA | TRBV27 | TRBD2 | TRBJ2-2
CASSFLRDHTYEQYF | TGTGCCAGCAGTTTTCTCCGGGACCACACCTACGAGCAGTACTTC | many | TRBV6-5 | NA | TRBJ2-7
CASSEKSRGNTEAFF | TGTGCCAGCAGTGAAAAGTCCCGGGGGAACACTGAAGCTTTCTTT | few | TRBV2 | NA | TRBJ1-1
CASSTAGGDTEAFF | TGTGCCAGTAGTACAGCAGGGGGGGACACTGAAGCTTTCTTT | NA | TRBV19 | TRBD1 | TRBJ1-1
CASTEPGGANTRGQYF | TGTGCCAGCACCGAACCGGGGGGGGCAAATACTAGGGGCCAGTACTTC | many | TRBV12-3/TRBV12-4 | TRBD2 | TRBJ2-5
CASSLSGTGLYGYTF | TGTGCCAGCAGTTTATCAGGGACAGGGCTCTATGGCTACACCTTC | NA | TRBV27 | TRBD1 | TRBJ1-2
CAIRDRDDQPQHF | TGTGCCATCAGGGACAGGGACGATCAGCCCCAGCATTTT | many | TRBV10-3 | TRBD1 | TRBJ1-5
CASSLGLAGGVYF | TGTGCCAGCAGTTTAGGACTAGCGGGAGGGGTGTACTTC | many | TRBV12-3/TRBV12-4 | TRBD2 | TRBJ2-7
CASKRQVYEQYF | TGTGCCAGCAAACGCCAGGTCTACGAGCAGTACTTC | many | TRBV6-4 | NA | TRBJ2-7
CSGGGGQGTGYGYTF | TGCAGCGGAGGGGGGGGACAGGGGACGGGCTATGGCTACACCTTC | many | TRBV29-1 | TRBD1 | TRBJ1-2
CASSFGLAGVEQYF | TGCGCCAGCAGCTTCGGACTAGCGGGGGTCGAGCAGTACTTC | many | TRBV5-1 | TRBD2 | TRBJ2-7
CASSELAGEAGELFF | TGTGCCAGCAGCGAACTAGCGGGAGAGGCCGGGGAGCTGTTTTTT | few | TRBV9 | TRBD2 | TRBJ2-2
CASRTESYEQYF | TGTGCCAGCAGAACAGAGTCCTACGAGCAGTACTTC | many | TRBV27 | NA | TRBJ2-7
CATSDSGQGGTQYF | TGTGCCACCAGTGACTCGGGACAGGGTGGGACCCAGTACTTC | many | TRBV24-1 | TRBD1 | TRBJ2-5
CASSSTPGTSGSLGAYEQYF | TGTGCCAGCAGTTCAACCCCCGGGACTAGCGGGAGTCTAGGCGCCTACGAGCAGTACTTC | many | TRBV28 | TRBD2 | TRBJ2-7
CASNLGLAGYEQYF | TGTGCCAGCAACCTGGGACTAGCGGGGTACGAGCAGTACTTC | many | TRBV7-2 | TRBD2 | TRBJ2-7
CSAPTGLGYTF | TGCAGTGCCCCGACTGGTCTTGGCTACACCTTC | NA | TRBV20-1 | NA | TRBJ1-2
CASSLGEWETQYF | TGTGCCAGCAGCCTGGGGGAGTGGGAGACCCAGTACTTC | NA | TRBV7-3 | NA | TRBJ2-5
CASSLGTATSANF | TGTGCCAGCAGTTTGGGGACAGCCACGAGCGCGAACTTC | many | TRBV28 | TRBD1 | TRBJ2-7
CASRLPRVEPYEQYF | TGTGCCAGCAGACTACCCAGGGTGGAACCCTACGAGCAGTACTTC | NA | TRBV6-1 | NA | TRBJ2-7
CASAGLRDNEQFF | TGTGCCAGTGCGGGACTCAGGGACAATGAGCAGTTCTTC | NA | TRBV6-1 | NA | TRBJ2-1
CASSSRTGQGKYEQYF | TGCGCCAGCAGCTCCCGGACCGGGCAGGGGAAATACGAGCAGTACTTC | many | TRBV5-1 | NA | TRBJ2-7
CASTRPGTGIYEQYF | TGTGCCAGCACCCGCCCCGGGACAGGGATATACGAGCAGTACTTC | many | TRBV6-2/TRBV6-3 | TRBD1 | TRBJ2-7
CASSWGTPDYYEQYF | TGTGCCAGCAGTTGGGGGACACCTGATTACTACGAGCAGTACTTC | many | TRBV12-3/TRBV12-4 | NA | TRBJ2-7
CASAGLAGTGELFF | TGTGCCAGCGCGGGACTAGCGGGTACCGGGGAGCTGTTTTTT | many | TRBV28 | TRBD2 | TRBJ2-2
CASSLRQGEAYEQYF | TGTGCCAGCTCTCTACGACAGGGTGAAGCATACGAGCAGTACTTC | few | TRBV18 | TRBD1 | TRBJ2-7
CSAGLAYQETQYF | TGCAGTGCCGGACTAGCTTACCAAGAGACCCAGTACTTC | many | TRBV20-1 | TRBD2 | TRBJ2-5
CSARTGRGETQYF | TGCAGTGCTAGGACAGGGAGGGGAGAGACCCAGTACTTC | many | TRBV20-1 | NA | TRBJ2-5
CASSTEWRSNYGYTF | TGTGCCAGCAGCACTGAGTGGAGGAGTAACTATGGCTACACCTTC | NA | TRBV6-5 | NA | TRBJ1-2